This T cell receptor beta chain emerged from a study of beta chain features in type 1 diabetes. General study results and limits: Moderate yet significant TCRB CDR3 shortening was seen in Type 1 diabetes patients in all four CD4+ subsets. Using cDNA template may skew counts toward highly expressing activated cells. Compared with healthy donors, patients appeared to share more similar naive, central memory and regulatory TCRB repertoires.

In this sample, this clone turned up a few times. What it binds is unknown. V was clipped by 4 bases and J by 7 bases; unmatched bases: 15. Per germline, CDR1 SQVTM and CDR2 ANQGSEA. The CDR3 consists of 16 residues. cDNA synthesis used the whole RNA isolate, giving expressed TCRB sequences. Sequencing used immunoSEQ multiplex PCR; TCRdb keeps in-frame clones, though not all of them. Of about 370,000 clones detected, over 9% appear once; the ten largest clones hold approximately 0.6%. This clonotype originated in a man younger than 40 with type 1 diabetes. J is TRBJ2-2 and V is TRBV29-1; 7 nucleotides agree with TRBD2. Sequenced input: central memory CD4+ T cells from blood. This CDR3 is CSVGHPGRARGGELFF. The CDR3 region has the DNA TGCAGCGTTGGTCACCCAGGGAGGGCGCGGGGCGGGGAGCTGTTTTTT.